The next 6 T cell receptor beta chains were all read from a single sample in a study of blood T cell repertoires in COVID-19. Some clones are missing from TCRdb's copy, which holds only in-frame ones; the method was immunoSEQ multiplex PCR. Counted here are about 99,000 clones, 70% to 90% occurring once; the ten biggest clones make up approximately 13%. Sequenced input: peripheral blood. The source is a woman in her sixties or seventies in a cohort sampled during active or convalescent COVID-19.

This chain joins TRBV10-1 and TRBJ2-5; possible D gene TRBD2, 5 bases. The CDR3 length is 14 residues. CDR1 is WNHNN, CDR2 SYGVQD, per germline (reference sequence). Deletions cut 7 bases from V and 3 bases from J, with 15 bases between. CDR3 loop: CASIWTGKEETQYF. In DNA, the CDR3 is TGCGCCAGCATCTGGACTGGGAAAGAAGAGACCCAGTACTTC.

The CDR3 region is CASRRRDRDLNEQFF. For the CDR3, the DNA is TGCGCCAGCAGAAGGAGGGACAGGGACCTCAATGAGCAGTTCTTC. This chain links TRBV10-2 with TRBJ2-1, with 9 bases fitting TRBD1. Germline values: CDR1 WSHSY, CDR2 SAAADI. The CDR3 loop spans 15 amino acids. V lost 6 bases, J lost 6 bases, and 9 bases stayed unmatched.

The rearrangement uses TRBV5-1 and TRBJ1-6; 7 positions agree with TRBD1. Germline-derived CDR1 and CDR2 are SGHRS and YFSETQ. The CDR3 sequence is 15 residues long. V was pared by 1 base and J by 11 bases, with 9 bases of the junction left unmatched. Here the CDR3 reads CASSLRRDSGPPLHF. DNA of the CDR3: TGCGCCAGCAGCTTGAGGCGGGACAGTGGACCACCCCTCCACTTT.

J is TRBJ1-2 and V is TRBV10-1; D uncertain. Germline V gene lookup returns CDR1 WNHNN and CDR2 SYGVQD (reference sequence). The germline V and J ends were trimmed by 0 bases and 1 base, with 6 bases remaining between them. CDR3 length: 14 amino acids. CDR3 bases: TGCGCCAGCAGTGAGTCCGGGATTAACTATGGCTACACCTTC. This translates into CASSESGINYGYTF.

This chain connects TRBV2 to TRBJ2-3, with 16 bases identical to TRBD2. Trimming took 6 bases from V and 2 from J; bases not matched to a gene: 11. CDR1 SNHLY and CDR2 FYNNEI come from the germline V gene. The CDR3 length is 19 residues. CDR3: CASREPGLAGGPITDTQYF. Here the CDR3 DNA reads TGTGCCAGCAGGGAGCCGGGACTAGCGGGAGGGCCGATCACAGATACGCAGTATTTT.

The CDR3 nucleotides are TGTGCCTGGAGCGGGGGTTACACCGGGGAGCTGTTTTTT. Translation: CAWSGGYTGELFF. The chain uses TRBV30 and TRBJ2-2, with D perhaps matching TRBD2 (6 bases). Germline lookup yields CDR1 GTSNPN and CDR2 SVGIG (reference sequence). The CDR3 is 13 amino acids. V lost 3 bases to trimming and J lost 3 bases, with 8 bases between them. Supplemented by reference TRBV30 and TRBJ2-2, the full variable domain reads SQTIHQWPATLVQPVGSPLSLECTVEGTSNPNLYWYRQAAGRGLQLLFYSVGIGQISSEVPQNLSASRPQDRQFILSSKKLLLSDSGFYLCAWSGGYTGELFFGEGSRLTVL.